The rows below give T cell receptor beta chains drawn from one sample of a study of cytomegalovirus exposure and HLA in healthy donors. Assay: immunoSEQ multiplex PCR; the TCRdb copy retains only in-frame clones and omits some. The sample carries under 70,000 clones, 80% to 90% recorded once. Material: PBMCs. These receptors were collected from a woman aged 25 to 45 in good health and CMV-seronegative. CDR3s include the opening cysteine and the closing phenylalanine or tryptophan. The D gene is left open where the match is weak. A clone size is listed for some rows: how often the clone was seen (once, few, many), or a class if it is expanded.

J gene | D gene | V gene | clone size | CDR3 protein | CDR3 DNA
TRBJ2-1 | NA | TRBV6-1 | NA | CASSGRDTNEQFF | TGTGCCAGCAGTGGCCGGGACACCAATGAGCAGTTCTTC
TRBJ1-1 | NA | TRBV18 | once | CASSPTTRTVNTEAFF | TGTGCCAGCTCACCGACCACTAGGACAGTGAACACTGAAGCTTTCTTT
TRBJ2-5 | TRBD1 | TRBV11-3 | once | CASSLAPRTGQETQYF | TGTGCCAGCAGCTTAGCCCCCAGGACAGGTCAGGAGACCCAGTACTTC
TRBJ1-1 | NA | TRBV10-1 | NA | CASSDRKRGTEAFF | TGCGCCAGCAGTGATCGTAAGAGGGGGACTGAAGCTTTCTTT
TRBJ2-2 | TRBD2 | TRBV6-1 | few | CASRTSLAGSGELFF | TGTGCCAGCAGGACCTCACTAGCGGGGAGCGGGGAGCTGTTTTTT
TRBJ1-2 | TRBD1 | TRBV6-4 | NA | CASSVETGGYGYTF | TGTGCCAGCTCCGTCGAGACAGGGGGTTATGGCTACACCTTC
TRBJ1-1 | NA | TRBV7-8 | NA | CASSIEGAGGNTEAFF | TGTGCCAGCAGCATCGAGGGAGCAGGAGGTAACACTGAAGCTTTCTTT
TRBJ2-5 | NA | TRBV19 | NA | CASNGSSQETQYF | TGTGCCAGTAACGGTAGCAGCCAAGAGACCCAGTACTTC
TRBJ2-3 | NA | TRBV29-1 | NA | CSVLQGDTQYF | TGCAGCGTCCTACAGGGAGATACGCAGTATTTT
TRBJ1-2 | NA | TRBV19 | NA | CASSIPGQTANYGYTF | TGTGCCAGTAGTATCCCTGGACAGACTGCTAACTATGGCTACACCTTC
TRBJ2-3 | NA | TRBV5-1 | once | CASSLGSLTDTQYF | TGCGCCAGCAGCTTGGGGAGCCTCACAGATACGCAGTATTTT
TRBJ2-2 | TRBD2 | TRBV9 | NA | CASSGMGTSGSFSTGELFF | TGTGCCAGCAGCGGGATGGGGACTAGCGGGTCTTTTTCCACCGGGGAGCTGTTTTTT
TRBJ1-6 | TRBD1 | TRBV27 | once | CASSLFSGLWRQGNSPLHF | TGTGCCAGCAGTTTATTCTCTGGTTTGTGGAGACAGGGGAATTCACCCCTCCACTTT
TRBJ1-1 | NA | TRBV10-2 | NA | CASKEGPGVNTEAFF | TGCGCCAGCAAGGAGGGTCCCGGGGTGAACACTGAAGCTTTCTTT
TRBJ2-6 | TRBD2 | TRBV4-3 | few | CASSQRLAGDGANVLTF | TGCGCCAGCAGCCAAAGACTAGCGGGAGATGGGGCCAACGTCCTGACTTTC
TRBJ2-7 | NA | TRBV6-1 | few | CASSLNIAYEQYF | TGTGCCAGCAGTTTGAATATAGCCTACGAGCAGTACTTC
TRBJ1-4 | TRBD1 | TRBV7-9 | NA | CSSSSTGQANEKLFF | TGTTCCAGCAGCTCCACGGGACAGGCTAATGAAAAACTGTTTTTT
TRBJ2-3 | NA | TRBV27 | NA | CASSLVGVVRDTQYF | TGTGCCAGCAGTTTGGTCGGGGTCGTGAGAGATACGCAGTATTTT
TRBJ2-1 | TRBD1 | TRBV29-1 | NA | CSVEGLQGALFNEQFF | TGCAGCGTTGAAGGGTTACAGGGGGCCCTCTTCAATGAGCAGTTCTTC
TRBJ2-7 | NA | TRBV30 | NA | CACLELGRSYEQYF | TGTGCCTGCCTAGAACTGGGGCGGTCCTACGAGCAGTACTTC
TRBJ1-2 | NA | TRBV15 | NA | CATSSKFYGYTF | TGTGCCACCAGCAGTAAATTCTATGGCTACACCTTC
TRBJ2-1 | TRBD2 | TRBV12-5 | NA | CASGLVLGAGDNEQFF | TGTGCTAGTGGTTTGGTACTCGGAGCGGGAGACAATGAGCAGTTCTTC
TRBJ2-7 | TRBD2 | TRBV4-1 | NA | CASSQEMREAYEQYF | TGCGCCAGCAGCCAAGAGATGCGGGAGGCCTACGAGCAGTACTTC
TRBJ2-5 | TRBD1 | TRBV12-5 | NA | CASGPDRETQYF | TGTGCTAGTGGACCGGACAGGGAGACCCAGTACTTC
TRBJ1-2 | TRBD1 | TRBV27 | NA | CASRPWTGIGYTF | TGTGCCAGCCGACCCTGGACAGGGATTGGCTACACCTTC
TRBJ2-5 | NA | TRBV6-6 | once | CASSYEEETQYF | TGTGCCAGCAGTTACGAGGAAGAGACCCAGTACTTC
TRBJ2-1 | TRBD2 | TRBV15 | NA | CATSRDIAGGPNNEQFF | TGTGCCACCAGCAGAGATATAGCGGGAGGGCCAAACAATGAGCAGTTCTTC
TRBJ2-2 | TRBD1 | TRBV10-3 | NA | CAISGQGAQVSGELFF | TGTGCCATCAGCGGACAGGGGGCGCAGGTTAGCGGGGAGCTGTTTTTT
TRBJ2-2 | NA | TRBV7-2 | NA | CASSPQGNTGELFF | TGTGCCAGCAGCCCACAGGGTAACACCGGGGAGCTGTTTTTT
TRBJ2-7 | TRBD2 | TRBV30 | NA | CAWSQKGLASNEQYF | TGTGCCTGGAGCCAAAAGGGACTAGCGAGTAACGAGCAGTACTTC
TRBJ2-3 | TRBD2 | TRBV7-7 | NA | CASSPAGADTQYF | TGTGCTAGCAGCCCAGCGGGGGCAGATACGCAGTATTTT
TRBJ2-7 | TRBD1 | TRBV7-2 | few | CASSLGTGSYEQYF | TGTGCCAGCAGCTTAGGGACAGGCTCCTACGAGCAGTACTTC
TRBJ2-5 | TRBD1 | TRBV10-2 | NA | CASSAGQGVLGQETQYF | TGCGCCAGCAGTGCGGGACAGGGGGTCCTGGGGCAAGAGACCCAGTACTTC
TRBJ2-1 | TRBD2 | TRBV13 | once | CASSLGVAGNSYNEQFF | TGTGCCAGCAGCTTAGGGGTAGCGGGGAATTCCTACAATGAGCAGTTCTTC
TRBJ2-7 | TRBD2 | TRBV5-1 | NA | CASSSQIGTTAYEQYF | TGCGCCAGCAGCTCCCAAATAGGGACTACGGCCTACGAGCAGTACTTC
TRBJ2-2 | NA | TRBV6-4 | NA | CASSESVGDTGELFF | TGTGCCAGCAGTGAGTCGGTAGGGGACACCGGGGAGCTGTTTTTT
TRBJ2-7 | TRBD1 | TRBV5-1 | once | CASSYGTGRNEQYF | TGCGCCAGCAGCTACGGGACAGGGCGGAACGAGCAGTACTTC
TRBJ2-7 | NA | TRBV7-8 | NA | CASSVRREAYEQYF | TGTGCCAGCAGCGTCCGGAGAGAGGCCTACGAGCAGTACTTC